This entry describes one T cell receptor beta chain. Produced via immunoSEQ multiplex PCR; TCRdb's table is partial and in-frame only. The sample includes some 660,000 clones, about 90% of them seen just once. CDR3 length equals 17 residues. CDR1 and CDR2 from the germline V gene are LNHDA and SQIVND (reference sequence). V shed 9 bases, J shed 4 bases, and the junction held 21 bases outside the gene matches. This sample was taken from a study of shared T cell receptors in the human thymus. The data were also submitted as part of a second study, on human thymus T cells. Turning to that study: Corrective surgery for congenital heart defects was being performed on the healthy Finnish infants who served as donors. From resections taken during corrective heart surgery, the thymus tissue was obtained. Gene usage for V and J segments appeared biased in thymic and blood repertoires.

This TCR derives from a boy less than two years old with a congenital heart defect. Sequenced input: thymocytes. This rearrangement joins TRBV19 to TRBJ2-7; 7 bases map to TRBD1. In DNA, the CDR3 is TGTGCCAGCCTAAAAAGCTCCAAGAACAGGGGTTGGTACGAGCAGTACTTC. Translation: CASLKSSKNRGWYEQYF.